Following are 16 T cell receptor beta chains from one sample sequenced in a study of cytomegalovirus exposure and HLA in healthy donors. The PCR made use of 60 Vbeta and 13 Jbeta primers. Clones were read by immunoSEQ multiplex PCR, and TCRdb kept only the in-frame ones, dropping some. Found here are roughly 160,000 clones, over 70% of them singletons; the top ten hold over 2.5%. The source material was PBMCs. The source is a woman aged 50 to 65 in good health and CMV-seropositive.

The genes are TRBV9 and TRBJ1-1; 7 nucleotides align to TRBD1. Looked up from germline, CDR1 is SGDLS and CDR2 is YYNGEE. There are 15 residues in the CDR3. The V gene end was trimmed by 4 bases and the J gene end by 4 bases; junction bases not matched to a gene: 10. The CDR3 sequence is CASSLGGTGVTEAFF. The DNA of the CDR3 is TGTGCCAGCAGCCTAGGGGGCACAGGAGTCACTGAAGCTTTCTTT.

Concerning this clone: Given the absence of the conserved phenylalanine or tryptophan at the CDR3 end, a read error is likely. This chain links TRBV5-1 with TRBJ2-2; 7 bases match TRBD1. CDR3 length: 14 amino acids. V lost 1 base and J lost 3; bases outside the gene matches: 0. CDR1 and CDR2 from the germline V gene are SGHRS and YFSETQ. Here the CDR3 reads CASSLTGDTGELFS. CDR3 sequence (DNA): TGCGCCAGCAGCTTGACAGGGGACACCGGGGAGCTGTTTTCT.

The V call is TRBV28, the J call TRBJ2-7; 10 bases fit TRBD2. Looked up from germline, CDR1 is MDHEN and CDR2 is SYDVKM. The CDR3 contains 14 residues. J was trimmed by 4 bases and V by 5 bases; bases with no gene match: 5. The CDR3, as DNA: TGTGCCAGCAGTCGGACTAGCGGTCTATACGAGCAGTACTTC. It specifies CASSRTSGLYEQYF.

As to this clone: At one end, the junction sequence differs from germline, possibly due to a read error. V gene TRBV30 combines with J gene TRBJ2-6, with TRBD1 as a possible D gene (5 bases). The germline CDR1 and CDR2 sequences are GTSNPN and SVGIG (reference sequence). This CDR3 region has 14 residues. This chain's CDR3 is CAGQGSSGANGLTF. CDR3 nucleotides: TGTGCGGGGCAGGGAAGCTCTGGGGCCAACGGCCTGACTTTC.

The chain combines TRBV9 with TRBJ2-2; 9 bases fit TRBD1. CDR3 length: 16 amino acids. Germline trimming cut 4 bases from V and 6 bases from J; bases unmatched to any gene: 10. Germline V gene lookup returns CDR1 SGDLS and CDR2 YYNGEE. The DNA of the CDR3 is TGTGCCAGCAGCACCCGGACAGGGGAATCGGCCGGGGAGCTGTTTTTT. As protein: CASSTRTGESAGELFF.

CDR3 protein: CASKRGGARNEQFF. For the CDR3, the DNA is TGTGCCAGCAAAAGGGGGGGGGCTCGGAATGAGCAGTTCTTC. The rearrangement links TRBV6-5 to TRBJ2-1, with a weak D call TRBD2 (7 bases). CDR3 length equals 14 residues. Germline-derived CDR1 and CDR2 are MNHEY and SVGAGI. V was pared by 7 bases and J by 7 bases, with 17 bases between.

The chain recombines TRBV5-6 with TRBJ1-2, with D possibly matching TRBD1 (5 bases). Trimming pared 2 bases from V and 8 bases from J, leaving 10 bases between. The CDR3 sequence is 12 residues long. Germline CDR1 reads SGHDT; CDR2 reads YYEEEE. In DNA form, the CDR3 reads TGTGCCAGCAGCTTCGCGGAGGGGGGCTACACCTTC. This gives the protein CASSFAEGGYTF.

DNA for the CDR3: TGTGCCAGCAGCCCCCAAACAGGGGGTAGGACTGAAGCTTTCTTT. Amino acids: CASSPQTGGRTEAFF. This chain links TRBV5-4 with TRBJ1-1; 8 nucleotides line up with TRBD1. V was clipped by 4 bases and J by 5 bases; unmatched bases: 10. This CDR3 comprises 15 residues. The germline CDR1 and CDR2 sequences are SGHNT and YYREEE (reference sequence).

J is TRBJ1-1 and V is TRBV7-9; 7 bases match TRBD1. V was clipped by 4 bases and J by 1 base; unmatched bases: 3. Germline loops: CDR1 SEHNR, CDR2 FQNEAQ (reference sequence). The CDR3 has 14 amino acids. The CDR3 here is CASSSRDRNTEAFF. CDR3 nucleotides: TGTGCCAGCAGCTCCCGGGACAGGAACACTGAAGCTTTCTTT. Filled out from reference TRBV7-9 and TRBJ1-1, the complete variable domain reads DTGVSQNPRHKITKRGQNVTFRCDPISEHNRLYWYRQTLGQGPEFLTYFQNEAQLEKSRLLSDRFSAERPKGSFSTLEIQRTEQGDSAMYLCASSSRDRNTEAFFGQGTRLTVV.

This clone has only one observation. In nucleotides, the CDR3 is TGTGCCACCTCACAGGGGGAAAGGGGCAATGGCTACACCTTC. Translating gives CATSQGERGNGYTF. The J gene is TRBJ1-2, the V gene TRBV10-3; 8 bases map to TRBD1. The V and J ends lost 10 bases and 6 bases, in that order; junction bases with no gene match: 13. The CDR3 contains 14 residues. Germline V lookup: CDR1 ENHRY, CDR2 SYGVKD.

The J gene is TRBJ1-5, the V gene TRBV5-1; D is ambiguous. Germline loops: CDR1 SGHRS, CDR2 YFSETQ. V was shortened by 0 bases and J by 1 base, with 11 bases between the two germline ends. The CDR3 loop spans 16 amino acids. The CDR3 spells CASSLGEGRSNQPQHF. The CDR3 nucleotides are TGCGCCAGCAGCTTGGGCGAGGGTCGCAGCAATCAGCCCCAGCATTTT.

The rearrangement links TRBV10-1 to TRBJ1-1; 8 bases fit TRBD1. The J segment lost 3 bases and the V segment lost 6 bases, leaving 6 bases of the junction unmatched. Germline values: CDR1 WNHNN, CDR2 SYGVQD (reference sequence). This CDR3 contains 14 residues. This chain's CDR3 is CASRKDRDDTEAFF. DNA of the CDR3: TGCGCCAGCAGGAAGGACAGGGATGACACTGAAGCTTTCTTT.

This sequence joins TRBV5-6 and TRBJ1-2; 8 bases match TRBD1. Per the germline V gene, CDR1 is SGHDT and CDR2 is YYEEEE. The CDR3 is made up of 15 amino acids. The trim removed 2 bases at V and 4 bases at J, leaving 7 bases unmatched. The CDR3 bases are TGTGCCAGCAGCTTTACAGGGGGAGTAGGCTATGGCTACACCTTC. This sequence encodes CASSFTGGVGYGYTF.

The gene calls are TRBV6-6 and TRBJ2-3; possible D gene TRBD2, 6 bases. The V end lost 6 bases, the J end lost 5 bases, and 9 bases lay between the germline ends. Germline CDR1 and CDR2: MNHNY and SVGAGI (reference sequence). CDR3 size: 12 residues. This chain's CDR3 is CASREGRDTQYF. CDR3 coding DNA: TGTGCCAGCAGGGAGGGTAGAGATACGCAGTATTTT.

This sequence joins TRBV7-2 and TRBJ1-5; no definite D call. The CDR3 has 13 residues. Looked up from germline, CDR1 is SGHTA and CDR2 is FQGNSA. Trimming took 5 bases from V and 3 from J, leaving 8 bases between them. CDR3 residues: CASSREFNQPQHF. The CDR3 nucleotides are TGTGCCAGCAGCCGGGAATTCAATCAGCCCCAGCATTTT.

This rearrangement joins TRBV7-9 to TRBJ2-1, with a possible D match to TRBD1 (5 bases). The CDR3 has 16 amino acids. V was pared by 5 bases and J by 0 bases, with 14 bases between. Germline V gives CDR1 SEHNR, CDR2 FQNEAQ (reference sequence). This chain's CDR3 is CASSLRTSSSYNEQFF. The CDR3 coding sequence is TGTGCCAGCAGCCTTAGGACATCGAGCTCCTACAATGAGCAGTTCTTC. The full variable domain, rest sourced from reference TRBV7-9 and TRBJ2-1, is DTGVSQNPRHKITKRGQNVTFRCDPISEHNRLYWYRQTLGQGPEFLTYFQNEAQLEKSRLLSDRFSAERPKGSFSTLEIQRTEQGDSAMYLCASSLRTSSSYNEQFFGPGTRLTVL.